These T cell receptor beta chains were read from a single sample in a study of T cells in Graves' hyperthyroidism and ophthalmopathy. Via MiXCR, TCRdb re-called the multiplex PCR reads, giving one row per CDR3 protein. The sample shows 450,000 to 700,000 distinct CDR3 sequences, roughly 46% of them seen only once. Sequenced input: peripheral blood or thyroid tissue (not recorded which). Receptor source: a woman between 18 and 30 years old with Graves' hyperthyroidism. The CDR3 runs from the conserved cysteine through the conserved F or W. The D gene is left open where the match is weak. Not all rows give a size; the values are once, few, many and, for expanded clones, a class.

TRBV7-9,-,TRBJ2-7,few,TGTGCCAGCAGTTACACCCCGGGTCTCGGGGCCATCTCCTACGAGCAGTACTTC,CASSYTPGLGAISYEQYF
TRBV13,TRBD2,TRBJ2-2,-,TGCGCCAGCAGCACAGGACTAGCGGGAGAAGATGGGGAGCTGTTTTTT,CASSTGLAGEDGELFF
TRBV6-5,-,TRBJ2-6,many,TGTGCCAGCAGAGCCGTTTCTGGGGCCAACGTCCTGACTTTC,CASRAVSGANVLTF
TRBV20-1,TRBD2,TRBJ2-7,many,TGCAGTGCTAGAGGGGCTAGCGGAGCCTCCTACGAGCAGTACTTC,CSARGASGASYEQYF
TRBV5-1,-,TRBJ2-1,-,TGCGCCAGCAGCTTCGCGTACAATGAGCAGTTCTTC,CASSFAYNEQFF
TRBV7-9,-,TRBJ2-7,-,TGCGCCAGCAGCTCGAGGGGACGGATGAGCTCCTACGAGCAGTACTTC,CASSSRGRMSSYEQYF
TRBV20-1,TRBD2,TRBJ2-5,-,TGCAGTGCTGGATCCGGACTAGCGGGAGATGTAAAGACCCAGTACTTC,CSAGSGLAGDVKTQYF
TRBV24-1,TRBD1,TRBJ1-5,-,TGTGCCACCAGTGATCGGACAGGAAGAAGCAATCAGCCCCAGCATTTT,CATSDRTGRSNQPQHF
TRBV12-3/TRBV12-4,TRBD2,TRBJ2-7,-,TGTGCCAGCAGTTTTGGGACTAGCGGGAGCGAGCAGTACTTC,CASSFGTSGSEQYF
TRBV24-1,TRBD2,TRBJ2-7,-,TGTGCCACCAGTGCTTTAGGACTAGCGGGAGGGCCGGGTTACGAGCAGTACTTC,CATSALGLAGGPGYEQYF
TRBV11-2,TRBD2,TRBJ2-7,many,TGTGCCAGCAGCCCCAGCCCTGCGGGAGGGTCCTACGAGCAGTACTTC,CASSPSPAGGSYEQYF
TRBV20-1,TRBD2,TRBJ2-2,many,TGCAGTGCTAGAGTCTTAATCGGTAGCGGGAGAAACACCGGGGAGCTGTTTTTT,CSARVLIGSGRNTGELFF
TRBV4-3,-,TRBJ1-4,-,TGCGCCAGCGGCCAAGGAACCGAGGGAAAACTGTTTTTT,CASGQGTEGKLFF
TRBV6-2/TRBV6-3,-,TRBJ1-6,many,TGTGCCAGCAGCCCATTGGACGGATTTAATTCACCCCTCCACTTT,CASSPLDGFNSPLHF
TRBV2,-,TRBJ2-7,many,TGTGCCAGCAGTGAAGGGAGGCTAGGCTACGAGCAGTACTTC,CASSEGRLGYEQYF
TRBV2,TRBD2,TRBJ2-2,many,TGTGCCAGCATAGCGGGAATCGCCGGGGAGCTGTTTTTT,CASIAGIAGELFF
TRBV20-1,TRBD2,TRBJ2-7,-,TGCAGTGCTAGAGAGTTATGGGGTAGCGGGACCGGGCATTACGAGCAGTACTTC,CSARELWGSGTGHYEQYF
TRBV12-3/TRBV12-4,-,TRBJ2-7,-,TGTGCCAGCTCCCCCCATGGGAGCTACGAGCAGTACTTC,CASSPHGSYEQYF
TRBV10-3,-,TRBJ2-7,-,TGTGCCATCAGTGAGTCGTCATGGAGTGGGGAGCAGTACTTC,CAISESSWSGEQYF
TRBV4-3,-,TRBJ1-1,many,TGCGCCAGCAGCCAAGATACCCCACCAGAGTCAGCTTTCTTT,CASSQDTPPESAFF
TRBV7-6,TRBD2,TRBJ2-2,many,TGTGCCAGCAGCTTAATGGCGGGGGCCGGGGAGCTGTTTTTT,CASSLMAGAGELFF
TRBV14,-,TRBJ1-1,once,TGTGCCAGCAGCCAAGATAGAGGGTGGGGTGAGCAGTTCTTT,CASSQDRGWGEQFF
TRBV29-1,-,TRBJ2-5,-,TGCAGCGTTGTCCGTCAGGGGGGGCAAGAGACCCAGTACTTC,CSVVRQGGQETQYF